These 23 T cell receptor beta chains share one sample of origin, sequenced in a study of T cell responses to AZD1222 COVID-19 vaccine. Generated by immunoSEQ multiplex PCR, the TCRdb table keeps only in-frame clones and is missing some. The sample carries 96,000 or so clones, roughly nine tenths recorded once. The input for sequencing was peripheral blood, taken on day 0 of AZD1222 vaccination. The receptors were sampled from an adult in good health.

This clone was seen just once. The V call is TRBV28, the J call TRBJ2-7, with 7 nucleotides matching TRBD1. After removal of 5 bases from V and 7 bases from J, the junction contained 8 bases not matched to a gene. The CDR3 is 13 amino acids. Germline CDR1 reads MDHEN; CDR2 reads SYDVKM. The CDR3 here is CASSGQEPREQYF. The CDR3 DNA reads TGTGCCAGCAGTGGACAGGAGCCCAGGGAGCAGTACTTC.

The gene calls are TRBV27 and TRBJ1-3; D remains ambiguous. The ends were cut back, 3 bases at V and 0 bases at J, with 9 bases in the middle. This CDR3 contains 15 residues. The germline CDR1 and CDR2 sequences are MNHEY and SMNVEV (reference sequence). In DNA form, the CDR3 reads TGTGCCAGCAGTTTGTCCAGTCTCTCTGGAAACACCATATATTTT. It is translated as CASSLSSLSGNTIYF.

The chain links TRBV10-3 to TRBJ1-4; a possible D gene is TRBD1 (6 bases). V shed 11 bases and J shed 6 bases, with 16 bases lying between them. The CDR3 spans 13 residues. From germline, CDR1 is ENHRY and CDR2 SYGVKD. The CDR3 nucleotides are TGTGCCTTCACGGGAGGGGGGTATGAAAAACTGTTTTTT. Translation gives CAFTGGGYEKLFF.

This clone was counted only a few times. This chain links TRBV19 with TRBJ1-6, with 7 bases aligning to TRBD1. Germline values: CDR1 LNHDA, CDR2 SQIVND (reference sequence). The CDR3 spans 15 residues. Trimming removed 6 bases from V and 7 bases from J; junction bases left unmatched: 9. In nucleotides, the CDR3 is TGTGCCAGTAGCATGGGGGACAGTCTGAATTCACCCCTCCACTTT. Its translation is CASSMGDSLNSPLHF.

Here the CDR3 reads CAIQRLGEKIEKLFF. CDR3 DNA sequence: TGTGCCATTCAGAGATTAGGGGAGAAGATTGAAAAACTGTTTTTT. This chain joins TRBV27 and TRBJ1-4; the D gene is possibly TRBD1 (5 bases). The CDR3 covers 15 residues. V gave up 10 bases and J gave up 7 bases, with 22 bases separating them. CDR1 and CDR2 from the germline V gene are MNHEY and SMNVEV (reference sequence).

This clone was detected only once. In DNA form, the CDR3 reads TGTGCCAGCAGTGACCCGATAGCGGGGGATTACAATGAGCAGTTCTTC. Translating gives CASSDPIAGDYNEQFF. The chain has TRBV6-1 and TRBJ2-1; 9 nucleotides match TRBD2. This CDR3 is built from 16 residues. The ends lost 3 bases at V and 4 bases at J; junction bases unmatched: 7. Germline values: CDR1 MNHNS, CDR2 SASEGT.

The chain has TRBV30 and TRBJ2-1, with 12 bases aligning to TRBD1. This CDR3 spans 17 amino acids. After removal of 4 bases from V and 7 bases from J, the junction contained 14 bases not matched to a gene. From germline, CDR1 is GTSNPN and CDR2 SVGIG (reference sequence). The DNA of the CDR3 is TGTGCCTGGAAACCCAGCTTCGGGACAGGGGGCAAGAATGAGCAGTTCTTC. Residues: CAWKPSFGTGGKNEQFF. Variable domain in full (rest from reference TRBV30 and TRBJ2-1): SQTIHQWPATLVQPVGSPLSLECTVEGTSNPNLYWYRQAAGRGLQLLFYSVGIGQISSEVPQNLSASRPQDRQFILSSKKLLLSDSGFYLCAWKPSFGTGGKNEQFFGPGTRLTVL.

The CDR3 coding sequence is TGTGCCAGTAGTCGGTCGGCGGGTAGCAATTCACCCCTCCACTTT. This codes for CASSRSAGSNSPLHF. V gene TRBV19 combines with J gene TRBJ1-6; D is ambiguous. CDR1 is LNHDA and CDR2 is SQIVND in the germline V gene (reference sequence). This CDR3 region has 15 residues. The germline V and J ends were trimmed by 5 bases and 7 bases, with 15 bases remaining between them.

The rearrangement links TRBV20-1 to TRBJ2-3; the D is unclear. Germline CDR1 DFQATT, CDR2 SNEGSKA (reference sequence). Trimming pared 5 bases from V and 3 bases from J, leaving 6 bases between. This CDR3 contains 11 residues. The CDR3 spells CSAGRTDTQYF. The CDR3, as DNA: TGCAGTGCTGGAAGGACAGATACGCAGTATTTT.

The CDR3 DNA reads as TGTGCCAACAGCGGACAGGGTTTTCAGCCCCAGCATTTT. This encodes CANSGQGFQPQHF. The chain uses TRBV28 and TRBJ1-5, with 8 bases matching TRBD1. The germline gives CDR1 MDHEN, CDR2 SYDVKM. Germline trimming cut 10 bases from V and 6 bases from J; bases unmatched to any gene: 8. The CDR3 totals 13 residues.

This clone was seen a single time. A read error may produce the germline difference seen at one junction end. The gene calls are TRBV29-1 and TRBJ1-1, with 8 bases lining up with TRBD1. The germline gives CDR1 SQVTM, CDR2 ANQGSEA. The CDR3 consists of 11 residues. CDR3 coding DNA: TGCAGCGTGGAAGACAGGGGAGAAGCTTTCTTT. It codes for CSVEDRGEAFF.

This chain joins TRBV3-1 (or the pseudogene TRBV3-2) and TRBJ2-5; 10 bases match TRBD2. Germline CDR1 LGHDT, CDR2 YNNKEL (reference sequence). The trim removed 0 bases at V and 5 bases at J, leaving 6 bases unmatched. This CDR3 is 16 amino acids long. CDR3 amino acids: CASSQDLAGGLETQYF. CDR3 bases: TGTGCCAGCAGCCAAGATTTAGCGGGGGGTCTGGAGACCCAGTACTTC.

The CDR3 DNA sequence: TGTGCCAGCAGCAGGGACAGAGCCCCTAATTCACCCCTCCACTTT. It translates to CASSRDRAPNSPLHF. This rearrangement joins TRBV6-6 to TRBJ1-6, with 7 positions matching TRBD1. The CDR3 is 15 residues long. Germline V gene lookup returns CDR1 MNHNY and CDR2 SVGAGI (reference sequence). After removal of 6 bases from V and 6 bases from J, the junction contained 8 bases not matched to a gene.

The CDR3 DNA follows: TGCGCCAGCAGCTTGGGGGGGAGGAGTGAAAAACTGTTTTTT. This sequence encodes CASSLGGRSEKLFF. The chain recombines TRBV5-1 with TRBJ1-4, with D possibly matching TRBD1 (5 bases). CDR3 length equals 14 residues. The germline V and J ends were trimmed by 0 bases and 7 bases, with 10 bases remaining between them. Germline V gene lookup returns CDR1 SGHRS and CDR2 YFSETQ.

The chain combines TRBV19 with TRBJ2-2; 8 positions agree with TRBD1. Germline loops: CDR1 LNHDA, CDR2 SQIVND (reference sequence). Trimming removed 4 bases from V and 5 bases from J; junction bases left unmatched: 6. The CDR3 is 15 amino acids. CDR3 region: CASSNRQGNTGELFF. DNA of the CDR3: TGTGCCAGTAGTAACCGACAGGGGAATACCGGGGAGCTGTTTTTT.

CDR3 amino acids: CASSPRATNEKLFF. The CDR3, as DNA: TGTGCCAGCTCACCGAGAGCAACTAATGAAAAACTGTTTTTT. The chain is built from TRBV18 and TRBJ1-4; no definite D call. This CDR3 has 14 residues. The germline CDR1 and CDR2 sequences are KGHSH and LQKENI. Trimming removed 3 bases at V and 0 bases at J, with 5 bases between.

The chain carries TRBV15 and TRBJ2-7, with TRBD2 matching 8 bases. Trimming removed 3 bases from V and 6 bases from J; junction bases left unmatched: 4. This CDR3 is 13 amino acids long. The germline gives CDR1 LNHNV, CDR2 YYDKDF (reference sequence). CDR3 loop: CATSRGLVREQYF. The CDR3 DNA reads TGTGCCACCAGCAGGGGACTAGTGCGCGAGCAGTACTTC.

The chain is built from TRBV6-5 and TRBJ2-1; 11 nucleotides align to TRBD2. Trimming cost V 3 bases and J 11 bases; bases outside gene matches: 6. From germline, CDR1 is MNHEY and CDR2 SVGAGI. This CDR3 comprises 14 residues. CDR3 loop: CASSYTRLAGQQFF. The CDR3 DNA follows: TGTGCCAGCAGTTATACCCGACTAGCGGGACAGCAGTTCTTC.

The table lists this clone with a count of one. The V and J genes are TRBV12-5 and TRBJ2-5; D is unclear. The ends were cut back, 2 bases at V and 3 bases at J, with 13 bases in the middle. There are 15 residues in the CDR3. The V gene's germline CDR1 is LGHNT and CDR2 FRNRAP. In DNA form, the CDR3 reads TGTGCTAGTGGTTTGCCTCGTTTGGCAGAAGAGACCCAGTACTTC. Protein sequence: CASGLPRLAEETQYF. Combining the CDR3 with reference TRBV12-5 and TRBJ2-5 gives the whole variable domain DARVTQTPRHKVTEMGQEVTMRCQPILGHNTVFWYRQTMMQGLELLAYFRNRAPLDDSGMPKDRFSAEMPDATLATLKIQPSEPRDSAVYFCASGLPRLAEETQYFGPGTRLLVL.

This chain joins TRBV5-6 and TRBJ2-7; the D is unclear. This CDR3 has 12 residues. Trimming took 4 bases from V and 3 from J, leaving 8 bases between them. Germline assignment: CDR1 SGHDT and CDR2 YYEEEE. For the CDR3, the DNA is TGTGCCAGCAGCCGGAACATCTACGAGCAGTACTTC. It encodes CASSRNIYEQYF.

The chain joins TRBV7-2 to TRBJ1-4, with no clear D. Trimming took 1 base from V and 0 from J, leaving 6 bases between them. Germline lookup yields CDR1 SGHTA and CDR2 FQGNSA. The CDR3 runs 15 residues. CDR3 nucleotides: TGTGCCAGCAGCTTAGATGTCGCAACTAATGAAAAACTGTTTTTT. Translating it yields CASSLDVATNEKLFF.

The genes are TRBV19 and TRBJ1-1; 7 bases align to TRBD1. The germline gives CDR1 LNHDA, CDR2 SQIVND (reference sequence). Unmatched junction bases numbered 12, after V lost 8 bases and J lost 0 bases. The CDR3 runs 16 residues. The CDR3 here is CASSRYTGALNTEAFF. Written as DNA, the CDR3 is TGTGCCAGTTCACGATATACAGGGGCCTTGAACACTGAAGCTTTCTTT.

The chain links TRBV29-1 to TRBJ1-1; D not certain. Trimming left V 4 bases short and J 3 bases short, with 18 bases between. The CDR3 contains 15 residues. In germline, CDR1 is SQVTM, CDR2 ANQGSEA. CDR3 coding DNA: TGCAGCGTTGTCTTGGGAGGGCTAGGAGACACTGAAGCTTTCTTT. This encodes CSVVLGGLGDTEAFF. Looking up the rest from reference TRBV29-1 and TRBJ1-1 gives the full variable domain: SAVISQKPSRDICQRGTSLTIQCQVDSQVTMMFWYRQQPGQSLTLIATANQGSEATYESGFVIDKFPISRPNLTFSTLTVSNMSPEDSSIYLCSVVLGGLGDTEAFFGQGTRLTVV.